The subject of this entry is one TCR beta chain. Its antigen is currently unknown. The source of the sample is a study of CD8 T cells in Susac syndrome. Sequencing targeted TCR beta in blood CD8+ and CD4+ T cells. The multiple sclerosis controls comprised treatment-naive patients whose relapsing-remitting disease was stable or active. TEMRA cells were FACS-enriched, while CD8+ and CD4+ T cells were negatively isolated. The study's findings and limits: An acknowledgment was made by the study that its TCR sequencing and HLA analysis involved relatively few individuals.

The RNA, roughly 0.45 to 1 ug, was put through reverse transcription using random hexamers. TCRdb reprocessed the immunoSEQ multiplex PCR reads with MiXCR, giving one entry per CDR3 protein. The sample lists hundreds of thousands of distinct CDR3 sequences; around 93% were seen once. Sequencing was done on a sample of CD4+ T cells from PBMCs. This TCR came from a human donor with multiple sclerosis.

CDR3 in amino acids: CASSLEQGLYGYTF. The CDR3 bases are TGTGCCAGCAGCTTAGAACAGGGTCTTTATGGCTACACCTTC. The chain has TRBV13 and TRBJ1-2, with a tentative D call TRBD1 (6 bases). With 1 base removed from V and 5 bases from J, the gap between germline ends came to 11 bases. CDR1 is PRHDT, CDR2 FYEKMQ, per germline (reference sequence). CDR3 length: 14 amino acids.